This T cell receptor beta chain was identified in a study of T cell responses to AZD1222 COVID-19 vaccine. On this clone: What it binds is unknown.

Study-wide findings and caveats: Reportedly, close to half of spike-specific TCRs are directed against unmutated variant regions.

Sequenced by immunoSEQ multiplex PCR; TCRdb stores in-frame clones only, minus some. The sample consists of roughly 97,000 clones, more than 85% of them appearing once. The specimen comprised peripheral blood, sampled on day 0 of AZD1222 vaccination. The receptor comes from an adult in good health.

The CDR3 nucleotides are TGTGCCAGCAGCCAATGGGGGGCGTCGTCTGGGGCCAACGTCCTGACTTTC. Translation: CASSQWGASSGANVLTF. The chain recombines TRBV3-1 (or the pseudogene TRBV3-2) with TRBJ2-6, with D perhaps assigned TRBD1 or TRBD2 (6 bases each). In germline, CDR1 is LGHDT, CDR2 YNNKEL (reference sequence). This CDR3 region has 17 residues. V was trimmed by 2 bases and J by 1 base, leaving 12 bases between them.